This T cell receptor beta chain stems from a study of T-cell memory formation after mild COVID-19. Trimming took 1 base from V and 3 from J, leaving 19 bases between them. The CDR3 totals 18 residues. Germline values: CDR1 SGHRS, CDR2 YFSETQ. This clonotype has more than one count but fewer than ten. One entry per CDR3 protein results from TCRdb running MiXCR on the 5' RACE reads. Among some 320,000 distinct CDR3 sequences listed, about a sixth were seen once. The chain employs TRBV5-1 and TRBJ2-2; perhaps D is TRBD1 or TRBD2 (6 bases each). The receptor was isolated from a man between 18 and 35 years old who had mild COVID-19 (a few samples of this study predate the infection). Cell type and time point are not known. Sequenced material: PBMCs or a T cell subset sorted from them (not recorded which). The DNA of the CDR3 is TGCGCCAGCAGCTTGCATCTTAGGGGGACTCCACACACCGGGGAGCTGTTTTTT. It specifies CASSLHLRGTPHTGELFF.